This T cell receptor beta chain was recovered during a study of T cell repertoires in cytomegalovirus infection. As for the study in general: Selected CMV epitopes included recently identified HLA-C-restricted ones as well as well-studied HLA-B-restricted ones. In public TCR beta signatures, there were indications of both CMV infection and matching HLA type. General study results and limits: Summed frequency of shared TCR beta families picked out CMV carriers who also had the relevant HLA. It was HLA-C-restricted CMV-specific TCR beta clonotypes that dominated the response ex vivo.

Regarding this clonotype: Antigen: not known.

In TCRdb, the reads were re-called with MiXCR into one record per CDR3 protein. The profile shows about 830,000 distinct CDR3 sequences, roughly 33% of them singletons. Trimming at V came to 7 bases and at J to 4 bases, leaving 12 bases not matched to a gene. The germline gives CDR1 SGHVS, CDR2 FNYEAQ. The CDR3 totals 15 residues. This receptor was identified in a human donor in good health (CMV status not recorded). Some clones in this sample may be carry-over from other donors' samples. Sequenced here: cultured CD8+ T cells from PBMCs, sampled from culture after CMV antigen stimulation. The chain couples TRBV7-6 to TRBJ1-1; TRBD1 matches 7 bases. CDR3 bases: TGTGCCAGCAACCATCACAGGGGCTCGAGCACTGAAGCTTTCTTT. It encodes CASNHHRGSSTEAFF. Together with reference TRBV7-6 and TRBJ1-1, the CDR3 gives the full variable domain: GAGVSQSPRYKVTKRGQDVALRCDPISGHVSLYWYRQALGQGPEFLTYFNYEAQQDKSGLPNDRFSAERPEGSISTLTIQRTEQRDSAMYRCASNHHRGSSTEAFFGQGTRLTVV.